What follows are 18 T cell receptor beta chains derived from one specimen sequenced in a study of cytomegalovirus exposure and HLA in healthy donors. Assay: immunoSEQ multiplex PCR; the TCRdb copy retains only in-frame clones and omits some. The top ten hold about 2% of the sample, which has 120,000 or so clones, approximately 87% seen once. Sequencing was carried out using PBMCs. The origin of the receptors is a woman aged 30 to 39 in good health and CMV-seronegative.

The chain carries TRBV18 and TRBJ2-7; TRBD1 matches at 9 bases. The CDR3 sequence is 15 residues long. Unmatched junction bases numbered 7, after V lost 3 bases and J lost 4 bases. Germline CDR1 reads KGHSH; CDR2 reads LQKENI. The CDR3 nucleotides are TGTGCCAGCTCACCTAGGACAGGGGTAGAATACGAGCAGTACTTC. This encodes CASSPRTGVEYEQYF.

The chain employs TRBV6-5 and TRBJ2-1; 7 nucleotides line up with TRBD1. V lost 6 bases to trimming and J lost 7 bases; unmatched junction nucleotides: 6. Germline CDR1 MNHEY, CDR2 SVGAGI. The CDR3 totals 13 residues. DNA of the CDR3: TGTGCCAGCAGGATTAACAGGGGAAATGAGCAGTTCTTC. Translating gives CASRINRGNEQFF.

The chain is built from TRBV5-1 and TRBJ2-3; 8 bases match TRBD1. This CDR3 contains 14 residues. The V and J ends lost 7 bases and 1 base, in that order; junction bases with no gene match: 5. CDR1 SGHRS and CDR2 YFSETQ come from the germline V gene. The CDR3 nucleotides read TGCGCCAGCGGGGACAGGCCAGGCACAGATACGCAGTATTTT. Protein product: CASGDRPGTDTQYF.

This chain connects TRBV10-3 to TRBJ1-1; a possible D gene is TRBD1 (5 bases). The germline V gene encodes CDR1 ENHRY and CDR2 SYGVKD. The V end lost 3 bases, the J end lost 6 bases, and 14 bases lay between the germline ends. This CDR3 comprises 14 residues. CDR3 DNA sequence: TGTGCCATCAGTGATTCAGGGAGGAGAGCTGAAGCTTTCTTT. It yields the protein CAISDSGRRAEAFF.

In its sample, this clone was seen once. The rearrangement uses TRBV7-6 and TRBJ2-2; 10 positions agree with TRBD2. The V gene end was trimmed by 2 bases and the J gene end by 3 bases; junction bases not matched to a gene: 9. The CDR3 loop spans 18 amino acids. Germline V gives CDR1 SGHVS, CDR2 FNYEAQ. This chain's CDR3 is CASSLSRRSGGDTGELFF. In DNA, the CDR3 is TGTGCCAGCAGCTTATCGAGGAGGAGCGGGGGGGACACCGGGGAGCTGTTTTTT.

V usage is TRBV21-1 and J usage is TRBJ2-7; the tabulated D call, TRBD1, remains unverified against the DNA. TRBV21-1 is annotated as a pseudogene. The CDR3 is made up of 16 amino acids. CDR3 nucleotides: TGTGCCAGCAGCAGCGCCACCGGGACAGGGGACTACGAGCAGTACTTC. Amino acid sequence: CASSSATGTGDYEQYF.

V and J are TRBV6-5 and TRBJ1-6; D ambiguous. This CDR3 has 14 amino acids. V was clipped by 10 bases and J by 0 bases, with 10 bases between them. Germline lookup yields CDR1 MNHEY and CDR2 SVGAGI. The CDR3 coding sequence is TGTGCCACGGGTGGGAGCTCCTATAATTCACCCCTCCACTTT. This codes for CATGGSSYNSPLHF.

This clone was recorded once. V and J are TRBV18 and TRBJ1-2, with 7 bases fitting TRBD1. Germline CDR1 and CDR2: KGHSH and LQKENI. This CDR3 is built from 15 residues. V lost 3 bases, J lost 4 bases, and 8 bases stayed unmatched. CDR3 DNA sequence: TGTGCCAGCTCACCCCCCAGGGGGTGGGCCTATGGCTACACCTTC. This encodes CASSPPRGWAYGYTF.

This clone was seen a few times. This chain connects TRBV7-9 to TRBJ2-7, with D unresolved. Germline values: CDR1 SEHNR, CDR2 FQNEAQ (reference sequence). The CDR3 is made up of 12 amino acids. V lost 5 bases and J 6 bases, leaving 11 bases between the germline ends. The CDR3: CASSPPGVEQYF. CDR3 bases: TGTGCCAGCAGCCCCCCCGGTGTCGAGCAGTACTTC.

The chain carries TRBV7-9 and TRBJ1-2, with D possibly being TRBD1 (5 bases). The germline V and J ends were trimmed by 5 bases and 3 bases, with 10 bases remaining between them. The CDR3 loop spans 13 amino acids. Germline CDR1 and CDR2: SEHNR and FQNEAQ (reference sequence). The CDR3 coding sequence is TGTGCCAGCAGCCAACAGGTGTACTATGGCTACACCTTC. Amino acids: CASSQQVYYGYTF.

V and J are TRBV18 and TRBJ2-7, with 7 bases that match TRBD2. The CDR3 has 16 residues. Germline V gene lookup returns CDR1 KGHSH and CDR2 LQKENI. Trimming at V came to 3 bases and at J to 1 base, leaving 9 bases not matched to a gene. CDR3 DNA: TGTGCCAGCTCACCCCTCCAGGGAGCGGGGTCCTACGAGCAGTACTTC. Protein: CASSPLQGAGSYEQYF.

The rearrangement links TRBV5-1 to TRBJ2-5, with D possibly matching TRBD1 (6 bases). The CDR3 totals 11 residues. The V gene's germline CDR1 is SGHRS and CDR2 YFSETQ. V gave up 7 bases and J gave up 5 bases, with 9 bases separating them. The CDR3 reads CASGGGETQYF. The CDR3 DNA is TGCGCCAGCGGGGGCGGGGAGACCCAGTACTTC.

The chain uses TRBV6-5 and TRBJ1-3; D call uncertain. The germline gives CDR1 MNHEY, CDR2 SVGAGI. The V and J ends lost 0 bases and 0 bases respectively, with 6 bases between them. The CDR3 length is 15 residues. As DNA, the CDR3 is TGTGCCAGCAGTTACTCGCCGGTCTCTGGAAACACCATATATTTT. This sequence encodes CASSYSPVSGNTIYF.

This chain uses TRBV5-1 with TRBJ1-6, with D possibly matching TRBD1 (5 bases). The germline V gene encodes CDR1 SGHRS and CDR2 YFSETQ. The CDR3 has 13 residues. The V and J ends lost 2 bases and 9 bases respectively, with 9 bases between them. CDR3 loop: CASSLSGSSPLHF. The CDR3 coding sequence is TGCGCCAGCAGCTTATCAGGGTCTTCACCCCTCCACTTT. The variable domain in full, with the rest retrieved from reference TRBV5-1 and TRBJ1-6, is KAGVTQTPRYLIKTRGQQVTLSCSPISGHRSVSWYQQTPGQGLQFLFEYFSETQRNKGNFPGRFSGRQFSNSRSEMNVSTLELGDSALYLCASSLSGSSPLHFGNGTRLTVT.

This rearrangement joins TRBV14 to TRBJ1-1, with D uncertain. The CDR3 covers 15 residues. V lost 0 bases and J lost 9, with 17 bases in between. Germline CDR1 reads SGHDN; CDR2 reads FVKESK. CDR3 region: CASSQESSGKRKAFF. In DNA form, the CDR3 reads TGTGCCAGCAGCCAAGAAAGCTCGGGGAAACGGAAAGCTTTCTTT.

The chain carries TRBV7-9 and TRBJ1-5; no clear D. Trimming shortened V by 3 bases and J by 6 bases, and 12 bases separated the two germline ends. The CDR3 covers 14 residues. CDR1 and CDR2 (germline): SEHNR, FQNEAQ (reference sequence). The CDR3 DNA follows: TGTGCCAGCAGCTTCGCGGGTCAGGTTCAGCCCCAGCATTTT. It translates to CASSFAGQVQPQHF.

The chain is built from TRBV10-3 and TRBJ1-4, with 9 bases matching TRBD1. Germline CDR1 ENHRY, CDR2 SYGVKD. V shed 0 bases and J 8 bases; nucleotides not matched to a gene: 7. The CDR3 consists of 16 residues. The CDR3 DNA follows: TGTGCCATCAGTGAGTCGAAAGGGACAGGGCCCGAAAAACTGTTTTTT. Translated: CAISESKGTGPEKLFF.

The rearrangement joins TRBV7-2 to TRBJ2-1; 8 bases line up with TRBD2. The germline gives CDR1 SGHTA, CDR2 FQGNSA. The CDR3 sequence is 13 residues long. The ends lost 2 bases at V and 9 bases at J; junction bases unmatched: 3. CDR3 protein: CASSLFGGAEQFF. In nucleotides, the CDR3 is TGTGCCAGCAGCTTATTCGGGGGGGCTGAGCAGTTCTTC.